Listed here are 30 T cell receptor beta chains from one sample, sequenced in a study of memory CD4+ T cells and cytomegalovirus serostatus. The sort gate was single viable CD3+CD4+CD8-CD45RO+ cells for memory CD4+ T cells. The method was immunoSEQ multiplex PCR; TCRdb's version includes in-frame clones alone and lacks a portion of them. Among 50,000 or so clones listed, 82% were seen once. The sample consisted of memory CD4+ T cells from blood. The origin of the receptors is an adult in good health and CMV-seronegative.

Only one count was recorded for this clone. The chain joins TRBV7-7 to TRBJ2-7; TRBD1 matches 9 bases. J lost 6 bases, V lost 1 base, and 7 bases had no gene match. CDR1 SSHAT and CDR2 FNYEAQ come from the germline V gene (reference sequence). The CDR3 runs to 15 residues. The CDR3 spells CASSLGPGQGSEQYF. The DNA of the CDR3 is TGTGCCAGCAGCTTAGGTCCGGGACAGGGAAGCGAGCAGTACTTC.

CDR3 in DNA: TGCGCCAGCAGCCAAGAGAGGGTAAGGGGCACTGAAGCTTTCTTT. The encoded protein is CASSQERVRGTEAFF. The V gene is TRBV4-1, the J gene TRBJ1-1; weak D call: TRBD1 (5 bases). Germline V gene sequence: CDR1 MGHRA, CDR2 YSYEKL. Trimming took off 0 bases at V and 4 bases at J, with 12 bases between the two ends. This CDR3 has 15 residues.

This sequence joins TRBV2 and TRBJ2-3; perhaps TRBD1 as D (5 bases). Trimming took off 3 bases at V and 3 bases at J, with 22 bases between the two ends. The CDR3 runs 18 residues. Germline assignment: CDR1 SNHLY and CDR2 FYNNEI. This CDR3 is CASSDLSWGPLGTDTQYF. The CDR3 nucleotides are TGTGCCAGCAGTGACCTATCGTGGGGCCCTCTGGGTACAGATACGCAGTATTTT.

The rearrangement links TRBV5-1 to TRBJ2-1; TRBD2 aligns across 9 bases. This CDR3 comprises 13 residues. From germline, CDR1 is SGHRS and CDR2 YFSETQ. V shed 7 bases, J shed 8 bases, and the junction held 7 bases outside the gene matches. Written as DNA, the CDR3 is TGCGCCAGCTCGGGACTAGCTGGAGATGAGCAGTTCTTC. Protein sequence: CASSGLAGDEQFF.

The CDR3 here is CASSPGRPANYGYTF. DNA for the CDR3: TGCGCCAGCAGCCCTGGACGGCCAGCTAACTATGGCTACACCTTC. The chain joins TRBV5-1 to TRBJ1-2; D not resolved. Trimming cost V 4 bases and J 0 bases, with 13 bases left between them. CDR3 length: 15 amino acids. Germline assignment: CDR1 SGHRS and CDR2 YFSETQ.

V and J are TRBV5-1 and TRBJ1-3; D gene uncertain. The germline V gene encodes CDR1 SGHRS and CDR2 YFSETQ. The CDR3 length is 13 residues. V was shortened by 4 bases and J by 3 bases, with 8 bases between the two germline ends. CDR3 sequence reads: CASSKGDGNTIYF. Here the CDR3 DNA reads TGCGCCAGCAGCAAGGGTGATGGAAACACCATATATTTT.

The rearrangement links TRBV28 to TRBJ1-5, with TRBD1 identical over 11 bases. Germline-derived CDR1 and CDR2 are MDHEN and SYDVKM. The trim removed 4 bases at V and 0 bases at J, leaving 20 bases unmatched. The length of the CDR3 is 22 residues. The CDR3 spells CASSSRTRPGTGGIFSNQPQHF. CDR3 sequence (DNA): TGTGCCAGCAGTTCACGAACTAGACCCGGGACAGGGGGTATTTTTAGCAATCAGCCCCAGCATTTT.

V and J are TRBV7-3 and TRBJ2-7; TRBD2 matches at 8 bases. The CDR3 loop spans 15 amino acids. Unmatched junction bases numbered 12, after V lost 5 bases and J lost 6 bases. Germline V gene data show CDR1 as SGHTA and CDR2 as FQGTGA. Here the CDR3 reads CASSALGPGLGEQYF. The CDR3 nucleotides read TGTGCCAGCAGCGCATTGGGTCCGGGACTAGGCGAGCAGTACTTC. Supplemented by reference TRBV7-3 and TRBJ2-7, the full variable domain reads GAGVSQTPSNKVTEKGKYVELRCDPISGHTALYWYRQSLGQGPEFLIYFQGTGAADDSGLPNDRFFAVRPEGSVSTLKIQRTERGDSAVYLCASSALGPGLGEQYFGPGTRLTVT.

This sequence joins TRBV9 and TRBJ2-2, with no clear D. The length of the CDR3 is 13 residues. Per the germline V gene, CDR1 is SGDLS and CDR2 is YYNGEE. Trimming shortened V by 0 bases and J by 4 bases, and 4 bases separated the two germline ends. As DNA, the CDR3 is TGTGCCAGCAGCGTAGGGGGCACCGGGGAGCTGTTTTTT. Translated, it gives CASSVGGTGELFF.

Of note for this clone: One junction end disagrees with the germline gene, perhaps due to a read error. The V and J genes are TRBV27 and TRBJ2-5; D ambiguous. The CDR3 spans 12 residues. Per germline, CDR1 MNHEY and CDR2 SMNVEV (reference sequence). The CDR3 is CASSLPQGTQYF. The CDR3 DNA reads TGTGCCAGCAGTTTGCCGCAAGGGACCCAGTACTTC.

This clone has more than one count but fewer than ten. V usage is TRBV28 and J usage is TRBJ1-3; D may be TRBD1 (6 bases). V lost 8 bases to trimming and J lost 0 bases, with 11 bases between them. The CDR3 spans 14 residues. Germline V gene sequence: CDR1 MDHEN, CDR2 SYDVKM. CDR3 sequence: CASGRGGSGNTIYF. DNA for the CDR3: TGTGCCAGCGGTAGGGGGGGCTCTGGAAACACCATATATTTT.

V usage is TRBV27 and J usage is TRBJ1-3; D perhaps matches TRBD1 (5 bases). The CDR3 runs to 15 residues. V was shortened by 2 bases and J by 8 bases, with 16 bases between the two germline ends. Looked up from germline, CDR1 is MNHEY and CDR2 is SMNVEV (reference sequence). The CDR3 nucleotides are TGTGCCAGCAGTTTAGGGGGAAGGACCCAGGACACCATATATTTT. This codes for CASSLGGRTQDTIYF.

The CDR3 nucleotides are TGCGCCAGCAGCTTAAGCTCTGGGGCCAACGTCCTGACTTTC. It is translated as CASSLSSGANVLTF. The chain uses TRBV5-1 and TRBJ2-6, with D uncertain. The CDR3 covers 14 residues. Germline CDR1 SGHRS, CDR2 YFSETQ. Trimming took 2 bases from V and 0 from J, leaving 3 bases between them.

The J gene is TRBJ1-1, the V gene TRBV6-5, with a possible D match to TRBD1 (6 bases). V dropped 5 bases and J dropped 4 bases, with 17 bases sitting between them. This CDR3 region has 15 residues. Germline V gives CDR1 MNHEY, CDR2 SVGAGI. The CDR3 reads CASSGDQGFSTEAFF. The CDR3 DNA is TGTGCCAGCAGTGGTGATCAGGGGTTTAGCACTGAAGCTTTCTTT.

This CDR3 is CASSYSRGASNQPQHF. CDR3 sequence (DNA): TGTGCCAGCAGTTACTCCAGAGGGGCTAGCAATCAGCCCCAGCATTTT. The chain employs TRBV6-5 and TRBJ1-5, with D maybe TRBD1 (5 bases). V lost 0 bases and J 0 bases, leaving 9 bases between the germline ends. The CDR3 has 16 residues. Germline assignment: CDR1 MNHEY and CDR2 SVGAGI.

The chain employs TRBV19 and TRBJ1-5; D perhaps matches TRBD1 (5 bases). This CDR3 comprises 16 residues. Germline V gene sequence: CDR1 LNHDA, CDR2 SQIVND (reference sequence). V lost 4 bases to trimming and J lost 5 bases, with 18 bases between them. CDR3 sequence: CASSTRDPRADQPQHF. For the CDR3, the DNA is TGTGCCAGTAGTACGAGGGACCCCAGAGCGGATCAGCCCCAGCATTTT.

The gene calls are TRBV7-9 and TRBJ1-1; the D is unclear. The germline CDR1 and CDR2 sequences are SEHNR and FQNEAQ (reference sequence). Deletions cut 8 bases from V and 3 bases from J, with 7 bases between. This CDR3 contains 11 residues. CDR3 in DNA: TGTGCCAGCGCCCGGGACACTGAAGCTTTCTTT. This gives the protein CASARDTEAFF.

This chain connects TRBV5-1 to TRBJ1-1, with a possible D match to TRBD1 (5 bases). V lost 0 bases and J lost 1, with 10 bases in between. Germline CDR1 SGHRS, CDR2 YFSETQ. The CDR3 has 15 residues. For the CDR3, the DNA is TGCGCCAGCAGCTTGGGTGGGGCCTCGAACACTGAAGCTTTCTTT. Encoded protein: CASSLGGASNTEAFF. Drawing the rest from reference TRBV5-1 and TRBJ1-1, the complete variable domain is KAGVTQTPRYLIKTRGQQVTLSCSPISGHRSVSWYQQTPGQGLQFLFEYFSETQRNKGNFPGRFSGRQFSNSRSEMNVSTLELGDSALYLCASSLGGASNTEAFFGQGTRLTVV.

This sequence joins TRBV30 and TRBJ2-3; a possible D gene is TRBD2 (6 bases). Germline CDR1 reads GTSNPN; CDR2 reads SVGIG (reference sequence). The CDR3 is made up of 13 amino acids. Trimming took off 0 bases at V and 7 bases at J, with 11 bases between the two ends. In nucleotides, the CDR3 is TGTGCCTGGAGTGTACCAGGACTATATACGCAGTATTTT. Translating it yields CAWSVPGLYTQYF.

The rearrangement uses TRBV7-9 and TRBJ1-6, with D possibly being TRBD1 (5 bases). Looked up from germline, CDR1 is SEHNR and CDR2 is FQNEAQ (reference sequence). Between the trimmed V and J ends, which lost 5 bases and 3 bases, there was a span of 14 bases. CDR3 size: 16 residues. In DNA form, the CDR3 reads TGTGCCAGCAGCATACCGGGGAGGGGCTATAATTCACCCCTCCACTTT. It yields the protein CASSIPGRGYNSPLHF.

This clone was detected a few times. The gene calls are TRBV18 and TRBJ2-7, with 9 bases that match TRBD2. V shed 4 bases, J shed 6 bases, and the junction held 13 bases outside the gene matches. The CDR3 totals 16 residues. Germline loops: CDR1 KGHSH, CDR2 LQKENI. CDR3 sequence: CASSLRGAGGVFEQYF. CDR3 coding DNA: TGTGCCAGCTCACTCCGAGGAGCGGGGGGAGTTTTCGAGCAGTACTTC.

This sequence joins TRBV2 and TRBJ2-5; possible D gene TRBD1, 6 bases. Germline CDR1 and CDR2: SNHLY and FYNNEI. Trimming shortened V by 6 bases and J by 4 bases, and 12 bases separated the two germline ends. The CDR3 has 13 residues. The CDR3 reads CASRWTVGETQYF. DNA for the CDR3: TGTGCCAGCAGATGGACAGTGGGAGAGACCCAGTACTTC.

This clone was observed a few times. The chain employs TRBV5-4 and TRBJ1-2; maybe TRBD1 (6 bases). Germline loops: CDR1 SGHNT, CDR2 YYREEE (reference sequence). Trimming left V 0 bases short and J 3 bases short, with 12 bases between. This CDR3 has 15 amino acids. The CDR3 reads CASSLGGQTDYGYTF. In DNA form, the CDR3 reads TGTGCCAGCAGCTTGGGAGGACAGACTGACTATGGCTACACCTTC.

This clone came up once. This rearrangement joins TRBV25-1 to TRBJ1-6; D is uncertain. CDR1 is MGHDK and CDR2 is SYGVNS in the germline V gene. Trimming took off 5 bases at V and 8 bases at J, with 10 bases between the two ends. The CDR3 totals 13 residues. The CDR3 DNA follows: TGTGCCAGCAGTTGGAAGGGAGATTCACCCCTCCACTTT. This codes for CASSWKGDSPLHF.

The rearrangement uses TRBV5-1 and TRBJ2-5, with D possibly being TRBD1 (6 bases). Per germline, CDR1 SGHRS and CDR2 YFSETQ. This CDR3 is 13 amino acids long. Trimming took off 0 bases at V and 5 bases at J, with 8 bases between the two ends. The CDR3 spells CASSLDTGETQYF. Written as DNA, the CDR3 is TGCGCCAGCAGCTTGGATACAGGGGAGACCCAGTACTTC. Combining the CDR3 with reference TRBV5-1 and TRBJ2-5 gives the whole variable domain KAGVTQTPRYLIKTRGQQVTLSCSPISGHRSVSWYQQTPGQGLQFLFEYFSETQRNKGNFPGRFSGRQFSNSRSEMNVSTLELGDSALYLCASSLDTGETQYFGPGTRLLVL.

The V and J genes are TRBV6-4 and TRBJ1-1; tentative D call: TRBD1 (5 bases). This CDR3 is 15 amino acids long. The germline V gene has CDR1 MRHNA and CDR2 SNTAGT. The ends were cut back, 4 bases at V and 1 base at J, with 13 bases in the middle. The CDR3 protein is CASSVKRGPNTEAFF. The CDR3 bases are TGTGCCAGCAGTGTCAAAAGGGGCCCGAACACTGAAGCTTTCTTT.

V gene TRBV15 combines with J gene TRBJ2-5, with a possible D match to TRBD1 (5 bases). Germline V gene sequence: CDR1 LNHNV, CDR2 YYDKDF (reference sequence). V was trimmed by 3 bases and J by 4 bases, leaving 12 bases between them. This CDR3 contains 14 residues. In DNA form, the CDR3 reads TGTGCCACCAGCAGCGGAGCGACAGCAGAGACCCAGTACTTC. Translation: CATSSGATAETQYF.

Here the CDR3 DNA reads TGTGCCAGCAGTCGCTTCGGGGGCGAGTCGTACAATGAGCAGTTCTTC. Translation: CASSRFGGESYNEQFF. The rearrangement links TRBV5-4 to TRBJ2-1, with D perhaps given as TRBD1 or TRBD2 (6 bases each). The ends were cut back, 5 bases at V and 4 bases at J, with 19 bases in the middle. The CDR3 is 16 amino acids. CDR1 and CDR2 (germline): SGHNT, YYREEE (reference sequence).

The V call is TRBV7-8, the J call TRBJ1-1, with D unclear. Trimming shortened V by 3 bases and J by 5 bases, and 7 bases separated the two germline ends. The CDR3 consists of 12 residues. Looked up from germline, CDR1 is SGHVS and CDR2 is FQNEAQ. This CDR3 is CASSFEGTEAFF. DNA of the CDR3: TGTGCCAGCAGCTTTGAAGGAACTGAAGCTTTCTTT.

This rearrangement joins TRBV7-2 to TRBJ2-5; D ambiguous. V was cut by 1 base and J by 5 bases, with 5 bases left in between. CDR1 SGHTA and CDR2 FQGNSA come from the germline V gene. This CDR3 is built from 12 residues. CDR3 region: CASSLDRETQYF. The CDR3 DNA is TGTGCCAGCAGCTTAGATAGGGAGACCCAGTACTTC.